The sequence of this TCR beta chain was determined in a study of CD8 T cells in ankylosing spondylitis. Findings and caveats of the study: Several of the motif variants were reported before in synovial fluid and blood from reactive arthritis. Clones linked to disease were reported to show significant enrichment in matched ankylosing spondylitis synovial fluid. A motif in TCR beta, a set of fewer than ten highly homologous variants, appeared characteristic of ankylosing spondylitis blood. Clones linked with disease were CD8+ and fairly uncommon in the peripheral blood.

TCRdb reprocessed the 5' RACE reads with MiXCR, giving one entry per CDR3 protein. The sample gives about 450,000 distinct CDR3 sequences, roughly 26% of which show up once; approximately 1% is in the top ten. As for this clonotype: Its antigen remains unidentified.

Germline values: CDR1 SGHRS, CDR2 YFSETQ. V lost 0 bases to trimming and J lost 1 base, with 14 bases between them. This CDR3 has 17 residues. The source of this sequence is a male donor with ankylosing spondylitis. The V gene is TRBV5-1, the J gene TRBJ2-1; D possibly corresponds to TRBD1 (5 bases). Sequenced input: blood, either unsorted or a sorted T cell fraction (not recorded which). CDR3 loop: CASSLVVGRSSYNEQFF. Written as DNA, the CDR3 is TGCGCCAGCAGCTTGGTTGTGGGGCGGAGTTCCTACAATGAGCAGTTCTTC.